The clone carrying this T cell receptor (beta chain) has only a few counts. As yet, its antigen is unknown. MiXCR, run by TCRdb on the 5' RACE reads, gives a single entry per CDR3 protein. The sample lists roughly 380,000 distinct CDR3 sequences, over 25% occurring once. The sample belongs to a study of identical twins' blood T cells. Trimming stripped 5 bases from V and 4 bases from J, with 9 bases between. The germline V gene has CDR1 SNHLY and CDR2 FYNNEI. CDR3 length equals 14 residues. Study conclusions and caveats: Abundant TCRbeta CDR3s overlapped more between twins than with unrelated donors.

The sequenced material came from PBMCs. The chain has TRBV2 and TRBJ1-6; D unresolved. This TCR came from a woman aged 18-49 years in good health. The CDR3 is CASSNSGYNSPLHF. The CDR3 nucleotides read TGTGCCAGCAGTAATTCGGGGTATAATTCACCCCTCCACTTT.